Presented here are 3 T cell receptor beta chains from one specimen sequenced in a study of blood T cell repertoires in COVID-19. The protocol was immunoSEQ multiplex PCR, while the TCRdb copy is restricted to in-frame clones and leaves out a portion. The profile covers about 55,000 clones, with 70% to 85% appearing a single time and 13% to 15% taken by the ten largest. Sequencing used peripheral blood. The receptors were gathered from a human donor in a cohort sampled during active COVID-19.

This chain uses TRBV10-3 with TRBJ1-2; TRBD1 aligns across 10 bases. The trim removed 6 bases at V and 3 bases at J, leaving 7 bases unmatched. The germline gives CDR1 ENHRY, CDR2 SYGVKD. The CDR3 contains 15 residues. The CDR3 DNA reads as TGTGCCATCAGGGCGGGACAGGGGAAGGACTATGGCTACACCTTC. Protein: CAIRAGQGKDYGYTF.

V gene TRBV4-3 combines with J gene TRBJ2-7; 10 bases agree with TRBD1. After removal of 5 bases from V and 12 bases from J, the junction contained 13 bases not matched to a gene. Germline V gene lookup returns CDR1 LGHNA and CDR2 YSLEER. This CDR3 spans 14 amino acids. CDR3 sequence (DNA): TGCGCCAGCAGCGAAGGGGGGGACAGGGGCGGACGGTACTTC. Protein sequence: CASSEGGDRGGRYF.

The CDR3 protein is CASSMAILGTIYF. DNA for the CDR3: TGTGCCAGTAGTATGGCCATACTCGGGACCATATATTTT. This chain connects TRBV19 to TRBJ1-3; D is uncertain. The CDR3 is made up of 13 amino acids. Per germline, CDR1 LNHDA and CDR2 SQIVND (reference sequence). V dropped 3 bases and J dropped 10 bases, with 13 bases sitting between them.